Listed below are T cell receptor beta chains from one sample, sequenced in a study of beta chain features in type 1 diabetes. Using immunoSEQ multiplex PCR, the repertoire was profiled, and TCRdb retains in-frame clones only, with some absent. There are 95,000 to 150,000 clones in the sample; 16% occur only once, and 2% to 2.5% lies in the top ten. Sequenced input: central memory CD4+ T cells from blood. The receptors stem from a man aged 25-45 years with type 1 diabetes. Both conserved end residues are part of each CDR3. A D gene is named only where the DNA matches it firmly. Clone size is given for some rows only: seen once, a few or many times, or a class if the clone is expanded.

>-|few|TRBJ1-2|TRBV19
CASNPSYRDGYGYTF
TGTGCCAGTAACCCTTCCTACAGGGACGGGTATGGCTACACCTTC
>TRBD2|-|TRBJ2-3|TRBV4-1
CASSQMIPTSGGVTDTQYF
TGCGCCAGCAGCCAAATGATTCCGACTAGCGGGGGGGTCACAGATACGCAGTATTTT
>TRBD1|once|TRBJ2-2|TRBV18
CASSPRQGPDTGELFF
TGTGCCAGCTCACCCCGACAGGGGCCGGACACCGGGGAGCTGTTTTTT
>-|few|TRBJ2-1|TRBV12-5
CASGLSNSRNEQFF
TGTGCTAGTGGTTTGAGCAACAGCCGCAATGAGCAGTTCTTC
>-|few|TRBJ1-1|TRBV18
CASSLGQTNTEAFF
TGTGCCAGCTCACTGGGGCAGACGAACACTGAAGCTTTCTTT
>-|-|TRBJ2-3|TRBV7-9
CASSAGSPLDTQYF
TGTGCCAGCAGCGCGGGGAGCCCTCTGGATACGCAGTATTTT
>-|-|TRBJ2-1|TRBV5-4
CASSLFTGKNEQFF
TGTGCCAGCAGCTTGTTTACGGGAAAGAATGAGCAGTTCTTC
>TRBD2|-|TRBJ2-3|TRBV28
CASSSSGGADTQYF
TGTGCCAGCAGTTCTAGCGGGGGGGCAGATACGCAGTATTTT
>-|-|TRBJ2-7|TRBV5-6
CASSLTGAAYEQYF
TGTGCCAGCAGCTTGACAGGAGCGGCCTACGAGCAGTACTTC
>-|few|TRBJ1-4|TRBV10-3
CAISADSSNEKLFF
TGTGCCATCAGTGCAGACAGCTCTAATGAAAAACTGTTTTTT
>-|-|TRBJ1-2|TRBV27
CASSPYTGLGYGYTF
TGTGCCAGCAGTCCTTACACGGGGCTCGGCTATGGCTACACCTTC
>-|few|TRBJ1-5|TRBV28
CASSETWAKHF
TGTGCCAGCAGTGAGACATGGGCAAAGCATTTT
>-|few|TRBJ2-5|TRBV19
CASSIRAKKQETQYF
TGTGCCAGTAGTATTAGGGCGAAAAAACAAGAGACCCAGTACTTC
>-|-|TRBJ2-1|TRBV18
CASSPARHEQFF
TGTGCCAGCTCACCCGCCAGGCATGAGCAGTTCTTC
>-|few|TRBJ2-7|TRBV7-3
CASSLPLKSTPTSSYEQYF
TGTGCCAGCAGCTTACCTCTTAAGTCTACGCCTACGAGCTCCTACGAGCAGTACTTC
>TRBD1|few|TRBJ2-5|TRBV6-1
CASSLGGAETQYF
TGTGCCAGCAGCTTAGGGGGCGCCGAGACCCAGTACTTC
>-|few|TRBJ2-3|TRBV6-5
CASSPRGLSTDTQYF
TGTGCCAGCAGCCCGCGGGGGCTGAGCACAGATACGCAGTATTTT
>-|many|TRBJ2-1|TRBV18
CASSPSIYEQFF
TGTGCCAGCTCCCCTAGCATCTATGAGCAGTTCTTC
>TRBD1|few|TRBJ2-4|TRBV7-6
CASSLGQGRNIQYF
TGTGCCAGCAGCTTAGGACAGGGGCGGAACATTCAGTACTTC
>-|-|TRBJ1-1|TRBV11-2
CASSSQGTEAFF
TGTGCCAGCAGCTCGCAGGGCACTGAAGCTTTCTTT
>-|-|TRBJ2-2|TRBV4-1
CASSQVLARGGELFF
TGCGCCAGCAGCCAAGTTTTAGCCCGGGGCGGGGAGCTGTTTTTT
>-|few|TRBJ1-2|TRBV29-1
CSVEGQALDYGYTF
TGCAGCGTTGAAGGGCAGGCCCTTGACTATGGCTACACCTTC